A single TCR beta chain is shown here with its context. The data stem from a study of control samples from healthy donors and cancer patients. The CDR3 has 14 residues. The V gene's germline CDR1 is MNHNY and CDR2 SVGAGI (reference sequence). The J segment lost 3 bases and the V segment lost 6 bases, leaving 4 bases of the junction unmatched. Method: immunoSEQ multiplex PCR; TCRdb's copy keeps in-frame clones and lacks some. The sample records about 200,000 clones, 91% being singletons. The specimen sequenced was blood. The V gene is TRBV6-6, the J gene TRBJ1-1; 10 nucleotides agree with TRBD1. The origin of this receptor is a man aged 25 to 40 in good health. The CDR3 here is CASSRTGGYTEAFF. The CDR3 DNA follows: TGTGCCAGCAGCCGGACAGGGGGTTACACTGAAGCTTTCTTT.